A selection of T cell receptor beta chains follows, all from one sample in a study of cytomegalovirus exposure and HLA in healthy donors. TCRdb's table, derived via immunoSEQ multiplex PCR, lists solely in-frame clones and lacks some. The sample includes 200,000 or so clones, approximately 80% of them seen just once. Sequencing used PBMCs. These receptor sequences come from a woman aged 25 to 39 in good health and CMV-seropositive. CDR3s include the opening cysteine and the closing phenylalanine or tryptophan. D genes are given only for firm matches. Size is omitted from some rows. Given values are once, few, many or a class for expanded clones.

cdr3_nt: TGTGCCAGCAGCGTTAGCGGGACCAGATACAATGAGCAGTTCTTC; cdr3_aa: CASSVSGTRYNEQFF; clone_size: NA; j_call: TRBJ2-1; d_call: TRBD2; v_call: TRBV9
cdr3_nt: TGTGCCAGCAGTTTCTCCGGTAGCGGGAGGCATGAGCAGTACTTC; cdr3_aa: CASSFSGSGRHEQYF; clone_size: NA; j_call: TRBJ2-7; d_call: TRBD2; v_call: TRBV28
cdr3_nt: TGTGCCAGCAAGTCGACAGGGTCCTACGAGCAGTACTTC; cdr3_aa: CASKSTGSYEQYF; clone_size: NA; j_call: TRBJ2-7; d_call: TRBD1; v_call: TRBV19
cdr3_nt: TGTGCCAGCAGGGTACGACAGGGAACGCAGTATTTT; cdr3_aa: CASRVRQGTQYF; clone_size: NA; j_call: TRBJ2-3; d_call: TRBD1; v_call: TRBV2
cdr3_nt: TGTGCCAGCAGAGACTACAGGGGACGTTCCGCCGGCTACACCTTC; cdr3_aa: CASRDYRGRSAGYTF; clone_size: NA; j_call: TRBJ1-2; d_call: TRBD1; v_call: TRBV6-1
cdr3_nt: TGTGCCAGCAGTGGCGGACTAGCGACTAAGAACACCGGGGAGCTGTTTTTT; cdr3_aa: CASSGGLATKNTGELFF; clone_size: NA; j_call: TRBJ2-2; d_call: TRBD2; v_call: TRBV25-1
cdr3_nt: TGTGCCAGCAGCATAGGGACAGACTACGAGCAGTACTTC; cdr3_aa: CASSIGTDYEQYF; clone_size: NA; j_call: TRBJ2-7; d_call: TRBD1; v_call: TRBV11-3
cdr3_nt: TGTGCCAGCAGTCCCCCGACAGGCCAAGAGACCCAGTACTTC; cdr3_aa: CASSPPTGQETQYF; clone_size: NA; j_call: TRBJ2-5; d_call: NA; v_call: TRBV28
cdr3_nt: TGTGCCAGCAGCCCGGGACTAGCGGGTCCATCCTCCTACGAGCAGTACTTC; cdr3_aa: CASSPGLAGPSSYEQYF; clone_size: NA; j_call: TRBJ2-7; d_call: TRBD2; v_call: TRBV7-2
cdr3_nt: TGTGCCAGCAGTTCCCCCGGGGGGCGCCATCAAGAGACCCAGTACTTC; cdr3_aa: CASSSPGGRHQETQYF; clone_size: NA; j_call: TRBJ2-5; d_call: NA; v_call: TRBV27
cdr3_nt: TGTGCCAGCAGTGAGAGGGGGCGCAACACCGGGGAGCTGTTTTTT; cdr3_aa: CASSERGRNTGELFF; clone_size: NA; j_call: TRBJ2-2; d_call: TRBD1; v_call: TRBV2
cdr3_nt: TGTGCCAGCTCAACCGGGGGACTAGCGGACTACAATGAGCAGTTCTTC; cdr3_aa: CASSTGGLADYNEQFF; clone_size: NA; j_call: TRBJ2-1; d_call: TRBD2; v_call: TRBV18
cdr3_nt: TGTGCCAGCAGTGTTCAGGGCGGTAGCAATCAGCCCCAGCATTTT; cdr3_aa: CASSVQGGSNQPQHF; clone_size: NA; j_call: TRBJ1-5; d_call: NA; v_call: TRBV2
cdr3_nt: TGTGCCAGCAGTTTTGCGGGAGGGCCGCGTGAGCAGTACTTC; cdr3_aa: CASSFAGGPREQYF; clone_size: NA; j_call: TRBJ2-7; d_call: TRBD2; v_call: TRBV28
cdr3_nt: TGTGCCAGTAGTATAGAAGGGAGGCAGGGTATAGGCGAGCAGTACTTC; cdr3_aa: CASSIEGRQGIGEQYF; clone_size: NA; j_call: TRBJ2-7; d_call: NA; v_call: TRBV19
cdr3_nt: TGTGCCAGCAGCTTATATTGGCCAGGGGGCTACGAGCAGTACTTC; cdr3_aa: CASSLYWPGGYEQYF; clone_size: NA; j_call: TRBJ2-7; d_call: TRBD1; v_call: TRBV11-2
cdr3_nt: TGCGCCAGCAGCTCGCAAGACTATACAAGCCGTAGTTATGGCTACACCTTC; cdr3_aa: CASSSQDYTSRSYGYTF; clone_size: NA; j_call: TRBJ1-2; d_call: NA; v_call: TRBV5-1
cdr3_nt: TGTGCCAGCAGCCCCGGGTCAGGGGGATACAACGAGCAGTACTTC; cdr3_aa: CASSPGSGGYNEQYF; clone_size: NA; j_call: TRBJ2-7; d_call: TRBD1; v_call: TRBV4-2
cdr3_nt: TGCGCCAGCAGCTTGAACGATGGAGCTAATGAAAAACTGTTTTTT; cdr3_aa: CASSLNDGANEKLFF; clone_size: NA; j_call: TRBJ1-4; d_call: NA; v_call: TRBV5-1
cdr3_nt: TGTGCCAGCACTGGCCCGACAGGACGGACTGAAGCTTTCTTT; cdr3_aa: CASTGPTGRTEAFF; clone_size: NA; j_call: TRBJ1-1; d_call: NA; v_call: TRBV28
cdr3_nt: TGCGCCAGCAGCCCGGACGTAGGGAGCTCCTACGAGCAGTACTTC; cdr3_aa: CASSPDVGSSYEQYF; clone_size: NA; j_call: TRBJ2-7; d_call: NA; v_call: TRBV5-1
cdr3_nt: TGTGCCAGCAGCTTAGGATGGGGTAACAGGGTTAACACTGAAGCTTTCTTT; cdr3_aa: CASSLGWGNRVNTEAFF; clone_size: NA; j_call: TRBJ1-1; d_call: NA; v_call: TRBV7-2
cdr3_nt: TGTGCCTGGAGTCCGGACAGCTCCTACAATGAGCAGTTCTTC; cdr3_aa: CAWSPDSSYNEQFF; clone_size: NA; j_call: TRBJ2-1; d_call: NA; v_call: TRBV30
cdr3_nt: TGCGCCAGCAAGTTAGGAGGCGGGAGGGCAGAGACCCAGTACTTC; cdr3_aa: CASKLGGGRAETQYF; clone_size: NA; j_call: TRBJ2-5; d_call: TRBD2; v_call: TRBV5-1
cdr3_nt: TGTGCCAGCAGTTGGACAGGATCTAGCAATCAGCCCCAGCATTTT; cdr3_aa: CASSWTGSSNQPQHF; clone_size: NA; j_call: TRBJ1-5; d_call: TRBD1; v_call: TRBV27
cdr3_nt: TGTGCCAGCAGCGTAGGGGCTTACAATGAGCAGTTCTTC; cdr3_aa: CASSVGAYNEQFF; clone_size: NA; j_call: TRBJ2-1; d_call: NA; v_call: TRBV9
cdr3_nt: TGTGCCTGGAGTGTTTCGGGGGATCAGCCCCAGCATTTT; cdr3_aa: CAWSVSGDQPQHF; clone_size: once; j_call: TRBJ1-5; d_call: NA; v_call: TRBV30
cdr3_nt: TGTGCCAGCAGCTTGAAGTTGGGACTACAAGAGACCCAGTACTTC; cdr3_aa: CASSLKLGLQETQYF; clone_size: NA; j_call: TRBJ2-5; d_call: TRBD2; v_call: TRBV5-4
cdr3_nt: TGTGCCAGCAGCTTAGATTCCCTTTCCCAGCATTTT; cdr3_aa: CASSLDSLSQHF; clone_size: NA; j_call: TRBJ1-5; d_call: NA; v_call: TRBV7-9
cdr3_nt: TGTGCCAGCAGCCCTCGACTAGCGGGGGCCGATCAGCAGTTCTTC; cdr3_aa: CASSPRLAGADQQFF; clone_size: NA; j_call: TRBJ2-1; d_call: TRBD2; v_call: TRBV7-3
cdr3_nt: TGTGCCAGCAGTTCCCCTCGGCGGGGAAACACCATATATTTT; cdr3_aa: CASSSPRRGNTIYF; clone_size: NA; j_call: TRBJ1-3; d_call: NA; v_call: TRBV5-8
cdr3_nt: TGCGCCAGCAGCCCCCGACGGGAGCAAGAGACCCAGTACTTC; cdr3_aa: CASSPRREQETQYF; clone_size: NA; j_call: TRBJ2-5; d_call: NA; v_call: TRBV5-1
cdr3_nt: TGTGCCAGCAGATACAGAGGGTCGGGGAAACTGTTTTTT; cdr3_aa: CASRYRGSGKLFF; clone_size: NA; j_call: TRBJ1-4; d_call: NA; v_call: TRBV27
cdr3_nt: TGTGCCAGCAGTTCCCCGGAGGAGCAGTACTTC; cdr3_aa: CASSSPEEQYF; clone_size: NA; j_call: TRBJ2-7; d_call: NA; v_call: TRBV6-5
cdr3_nt: TGTGCCATCAGTGAGGGACAGGGAACTAATGAAAAACTGTTTTTT; cdr3_aa: CAISEGQGTNEKLFF; clone_size: NA; j_call: TRBJ1-4; d_call: TRBD1; v_call: TRBV10-3
cdr3_nt: TGTGCCAGCAGCTTCGGCGGGGGCCGTGACACTGAAGCTTTCTTT; cdr3_aa: CASSFGGGRDTEAFF; clone_size: NA; j_call: TRBJ1-1; d_call: NA; v_call: TRBV5-4
cdr3_nt: TGTGCCAGCAGTTGGGCAGGGAGGCCTGAAGCTTTCTTT; cdr3_aa: CASSWAGRPEAFF; clone_size: once; j_call: TRBJ1-1; d_call: NA; v_call: TRBV27
cdr3_nt: TGTGCCTGGAGTGGGGCGCGGGCCCCCTACGAGCAGTACTTC; cdr3_aa: CAWSGARAPYEQYF; clone_size: NA; j_call: TRBJ2-7; d_call: NA; v_call: TRBV30
cdr3_nt: TGCGCCAGCAGTTATCGATGGGAGGGGGAGCAGTACTTC; cdr3_aa: CASSYRWEGEQYF; clone_size: NA; j_call: TRBJ2-7; d_call: TRBD2; v_call: TRBV4-1
cdr3_nt: TGCAGCGTAGCAACCAGGGGGGACACTGAAGCTTTCTTT; cdr3_aa: CSVATRGDTEAFF; clone_size: NA; j_call: TRBJ1-1; d_call: TRBD1; v_call: TRBV29-1
cdr3_nt: TGTGCCAGCAGTGATACCGGGACAGGGACCACTAATGAAAAACTGTTTTTT; cdr3_aa: CASSDTGTGTTNEKLFF; clone_size: NA; j_call: TRBJ1-4; d_call: TRBD1; v_call: TRBV25-1
cdr3_nt: TGTGCCAGCAGCCAAGGAGGCCCTACAGGGGCGGGCTACGAGCAGTACTTC; cdr3_aa: CASSQGGPTGAGYEQYF; clone_size: NA; j_call: TRBJ2-7; d_call: TRBD1; v_call: TRBV4-2
cdr3_nt: TGCGCCAGCAGCCAAGTCGAGATGACAGGGAACACTGAAGCTTTCTTT; cdr3_aa: CASSQVEMTGNTEAFF; clone_size: NA; j_call: TRBJ1-1; d_call: NA; v_call: TRBV4-1
cdr3_nt: TGTGCCAGCAGCTTGGGTGGAGTTCAGCCCCAGCATTTT; cdr3_aa: CASSLGGVQPQHF; clone_size: few; j_call: TRBJ1-5; d_call: NA; v_call: TRBV5-6
cdr3_nt: TGTGCCACCCAGGGTAGACTGACAGATACGCAGTATTTT; cdr3_aa: CATQGRLTDTQYF; clone_size: NA; j_call: TRBJ2-3; d_call: NA; v_call: TRBV27
cdr3_nt: TGTGCCAGCAGCTTAGCTCTTGGGAGCGGCTACACCTTC; cdr3_aa: CASSLALGSGYTF; clone_size: NA; j_call: TRBJ1-2; d_call: NA; v_call: TRBV7-9
cdr3_nt: TGTGCCAGCAGTGTAGAGAGGACTGAAGCTTTCTTT; cdr3_aa: CASSVERTEAFF; clone_size: few; j_call: TRBJ1-1; d_call: NA; v_call: TRBV2
cdr3_nt: TGTGCCAGCAGGAGACGCCGGACAGTACCTGAGCAGTTCTTC; cdr3_aa: CASRRRRTVPEQFF; clone_size: NA; j_call: TRBJ2-1; d_call: NA; v_call: TRBV11-2
cdr3_nt: TGTGCCAGCAGCCCTTGGGACTTCAGCACAGATACGCAGTATTTT; cdr3_aa: CASSPWDFSTDTQYF; clone_size: NA; j_call: TRBJ2-3; d_call: NA; v_call: TRBV5-6
cdr3_nt: TGTGCCAGCAGCTTAGGGGGAGGGCTTCAGCCCCAGCATTTT; cdr3_aa: CASSLGGGLQPQHF; clone_size: NA; j_call: TRBJ1-5; d_call: NA; v_call: TRBV7-2
cdr3_nt: TGTGCCAGCAGTCAGGGGAGATGGGAGACCCAGTACTTC; cdr3_aa: CASSQGRWETQYF; clone_size: NA; j_call: TRBJ2-5; d_call: NA; v_call: TRBV27
cdr3_nt: TGTGCCAGCAGCTACCCCCAGGCAAATGGCTACACCTTC; cdr3_aa: CASSYPQANGYTF; clone_size: NA; j_call: TRBJ1-2; d_call: NA; v_call: TRBV11-2
cdr3_nt: TGTGCCAGCTCACCATCCGCAGGTATGAACACTGAAGCTTTCTTT; cdr3_aa: CASSPSAGMNTEAFF; clone_size: NA; j_call: TRBJ1-1; d_call: NA; v_call: TRBV18
cdr3_nt: TGTGCCAGCAGACCACAGGTTAGCACAGATACGCAGTATTTT; cdr3_aa: CASRPQVSTDTQYF; clone_size: NA; j_call: TRBJ2-3; d_call: NA; v_call: TRBV6-5
cdr3_nt: TGCGCCAGCAAAAAGATGACAGGTCCGAACACCGGGGAGCTGTTTTTT; cdr3_aa: CASKKMTGPNTGELFF; clone_size: NA; j_call: TRBJ2-2; d_call: NA; v_call: TRBV5-1
cdr3_nt: TGTGCCAGCAGTTTATCCGCTAGCGGGAGGCCCACCACTAGCACAGATACGCAGTATTTT; cdr3_aa: CASSLSASGRPTTSTDTQYF; clone_size: NA; j_call: TRBJ2-3; d_call: TRBD2; v_call: TRBV27
cdr3_nt: TGTGCCAGCAGTTTACAGGGGGTAGGAAATCAGCCCCAGCATTTT; cdr3_aa: CASSLQGVGNQPQHF; clone_size: NA; j_call: TRBJ1-5; d_call: TRBD1; v_call: TRBV27
cdr3_nt: TGTGCCAGCAGCTTGGGGACTAGTGCCGCTACGCAGTATTTT; cdr3_aa: CASSLGTSAATQYF; clone_size: few; j_call: TRBJ2-3; d_call: TRBD2; v_call: TRBV5-4
cdr3_nt: TGTGCCAGCAGCTCCCCGATTAGGGACTTCACCGGGGAGCTGTTTTTT; cdr3_aa: CASSSPIRDFTGELFF; clone_size: NA; j_call: TRBJ2-2; d_call: NA; v_call: TRBV11-1